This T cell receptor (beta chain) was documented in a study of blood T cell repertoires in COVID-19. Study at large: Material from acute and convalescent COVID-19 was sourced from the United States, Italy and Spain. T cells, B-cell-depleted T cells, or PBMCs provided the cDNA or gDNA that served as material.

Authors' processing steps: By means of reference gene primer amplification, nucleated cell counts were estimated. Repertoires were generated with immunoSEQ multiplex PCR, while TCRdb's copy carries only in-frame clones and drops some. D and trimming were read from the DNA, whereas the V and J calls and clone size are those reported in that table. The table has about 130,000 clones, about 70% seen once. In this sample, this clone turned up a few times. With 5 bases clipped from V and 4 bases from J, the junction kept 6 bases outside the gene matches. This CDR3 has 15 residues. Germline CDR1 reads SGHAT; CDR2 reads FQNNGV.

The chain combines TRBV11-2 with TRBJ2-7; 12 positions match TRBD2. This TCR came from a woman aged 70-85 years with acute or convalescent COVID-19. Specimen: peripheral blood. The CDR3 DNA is TGTGCCAGCAGCCTCGAGACTAGCGGGGGTTACGAGCAGTACTTC. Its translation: CASSLETSGGYEQYF.